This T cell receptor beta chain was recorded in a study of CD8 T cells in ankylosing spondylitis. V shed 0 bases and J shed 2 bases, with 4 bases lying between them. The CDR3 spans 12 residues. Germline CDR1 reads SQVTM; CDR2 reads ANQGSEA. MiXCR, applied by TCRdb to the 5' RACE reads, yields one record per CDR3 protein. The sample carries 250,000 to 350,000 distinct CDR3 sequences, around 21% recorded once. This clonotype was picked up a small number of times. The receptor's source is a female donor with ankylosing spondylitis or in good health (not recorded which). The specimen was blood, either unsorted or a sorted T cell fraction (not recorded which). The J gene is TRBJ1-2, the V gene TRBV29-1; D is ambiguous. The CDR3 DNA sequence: TGCAGCGTTGAAGAGGGCAACTATGGCTACACCTTC. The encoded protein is CSVEEGNYGYTF.